The 7 T cell receptor gamma chains listed next were all sequenced from one sample in a study of human gamma delta and Vdelta1 T cells. TCRdb repeated clone calling on the PCR reads with CATT. The sample shows several thousand gamma-chain clones, about 47% of them seen only once. Antigens of these TCRs are unknown. Sequenced material: Vdelta1 gamma-delta T cells from blood grown in culture (DOT cells). Every receptor here comes from a human donor in good health.

This clone was detected a few times. V is TRGV2 and J is TRGJ1 or TRGJ2. V was pared by 2 bases and J by 4 bases, with 8 bases of the junction left unmatched. The germline V gene has CDR1 EGSNGY and CDR2 YDSYNSKV. The CDR3 is 14 amino acids. DNA for the CDR3: TGTGCCACCTGGGACGTCAAGGAATATTATAAGAAACTCTTT. Translating gives CATWDVKEYYKKLF.

The V and J genes are TRGV9 and TRGJ1 or TRGJ2. Unmatched junction bases numbered 11, after V lost 0 bases and J lost 3 bases. Germline V gene data show CDR1 as GITISATS and CDR2 as ISYDGTV (reference sequence). The CDR3 sequence is 16 residues long. The CDR3 loop reads CALWEVLTPVYYKKLF. In DNA form, the CDR3 reads TGTGCCTTGTGGGAGGTGTTAACCCCCGTTTATTATAAGAAACTCTTT.

The rearrangement uses TRGV10 and TRGJ1 or TRGJ2. TRGV10 is an ORF; its function is uncertain. This CDR3 spans 14 amino acids. The V and J ends lost 8 bases and 3 bases, in that order; junction bases with no gene match: 11. CDR3 DNA: TGTGCTGCGTGGGATTATGGAGGTTATTATAAGAAACTCTTT. As protein: CAAWDYGGYYKKLF.

The rearrangement links TRGV5 to TRGJP1. Trimming removed 3 bases from V and 2 bases from J; junction bases left unmatched: 6. CDR1 is VINAFY, CDR2 YDVSNSKD, per germline. The CDR3 sequence is 15 residues long. CDR3 DNA sequence: TGTGCCACCTGGGACGGAACAACCACTGGTTGGTTCAAGATATTT. The encoded protein is CATWDGTTTGWFKIF.

V and J are TRGV2 and TRGJ1 or TRGJ2. Germline V gives CDR1 EGSNGY, CDR2 YDSYNSKV. V shed 0 bases and J 12 bases; nucleotides not matched to a gene: 8. The CDR3 is 12 residues long. In DNA, the CDR3 is TGTGCCACCTGGGACGGGTTGAGGCGGAAACTCTTT. Translation gives CATWDGLRRKLF.

The V and J genes are TRGV8 and TRGJ1 or TRGJ2. Losses at the gene ends were 6 bases for V and 5 bases for J; bases not matched to a gene: 10. Germline CDR1 and CDR2: VENAVY and YDSYNSRV. This CDR3 is 13 amino acids long. The CDR3 DNA reads as TGTGCCACCTGGAACTGCCTGGATTATAAGAAACTCTTT. Its translation is CATWNCLDYKKLF.

The gene calls are TRGV5 and TRGJP2. The CDR3 is made up of 13 amino acids. The junction had 7 bases not matched to a gene; V was cut back by 0 bases and J by 12 bases. Germline V gene data show CDR1 as VINAFY and CDR2 as YDVSNSKD. CDR3 amino acids: CATWDRQYRIKTF. CDR3 DNA: TGTGCCACCTGGGACAGGCAGTATCGGATCAAGACGTTT.